These T cell receptor beta chains were read from a single sample in a study of human thymus T cells. Assay: immunoSEQ multiplex PCR; the TCRdb copy retains only in-frame clones and omits some. The table lists some 46,000 clones, 85% to 95% of them singletons. The source material was blood. The receptor source for this set is a girl in the first two years of life with a congenital heart defect but otherwise immunologically healthy. The CDR3 runs from the conserved cysteine through the conserved F or W. D genes are given only for firm matches. Clone size is given for some rows only: seen once, a few or many times, or a class if the clone is expanded.

CDR3 DNA: TGTGCCAGCAGCCAAAGATCCGCGTACCAGTACTTC
CDR3 protein: CASSQRSAYQYF
D gene: NA
V gene: TRBV14
clone size: NA
J gene: TRBJ2-5

CDR3 DNA: TGTGCCAGCGCCGGCGGCAGGGGCTCCTACGAGCAGTACTTC
CDR3 protein: CASAGGRGSYEQYF
D gene: NA
V gene: TRBV11-2
clone size: once
J gene: TRBJ2-7

CDR3 DNA: TGTGCCAGCAGCTTAGCTAGCGGGTTGTCCTACGAGCAGTACTTC
CDR3 protein: CASSLASGLSYEQYF
D gene: TRBD2
V gene: TRBV7-2
clone size: once
J gene: TRBJ2-7

CDR3 DNA: TGTGCCAGCAGCTCCGGGCCCGCCGGGGAGCTGTTTTTT
CDR3 protein: CASSSGPAGELFF
D gene: NA
V gene: TRBV7-2
clone size: NA
J gene: TRBJ2-2

CDR3 DNA: TGTGCCAGCAGCTTAACAGGGACAGGGGGCGCGGAGACCCAGTACTTC
CDR3 protein: CASSLTGTGGAETQYF
D gene: TRBD1
V gene: TRBV7-8
clone size: NA
J gene: TRBJ2-5

CDR3 DNA: TGTGCCAGCAGTTACTCCCGGGACAGCTTCTCCTACGAGCAGTACTTC
CDR3 protein: CASSYSRDSFSYEQYF
D gene: TRBD1
V gene: TRBV6-5
clone size: NA
J gene: TRBJ2-7

CDR3 DNA: TGTGCCAGCAGCCCCTGGACTAGCGGGGGCGAGCAGTACTTC
CDR3 protein: CASSPWTSGGEQYF
D gene: TRBD2
V gene: TRBV9
clone size: NA
J gene: TRBJ2-7

CDR3 DNA: TGTGCCAGCAGCTTACCGACAGGGCTACAAGAGACCCAGTACTTC
CDR3 protein: CASSLPTGLQETQYF
D gene: TRBD1
V gene: TRBV7-9
clone size: NA
J gene: TRBJ2-5

CDR3 DNA: TGCGCCAGCAGCTTGGCGGGGTACACTGAAGCTTTCTTT
CDR3 protein: CASSLAGYTEAFF
D gene: NA
V gene: TRBV5-1
clone size: NA
J gene: TRBJ1-1

CDR3 DNA: TGCGCCAGCAGCTTACTAGCGGGGGGCACCGGGGAGCTGTTTTTT
CDR3 protein: CASSLLAGGTGELFF
D gene: TRBD2
V gene: TRBV5-1
clone size: NA
J gene: TRBJ2-2